These 27 T cell receptor beta chains came from one sample sequenced in a study of blood T cell repertoires in COVID-19 (TCRdb year 2020). The library was produced with the immunoSEQ multiplex PCR assay. Not all clones reach the TCRdb copy of this immuneACCESS table, which keeps in-frame sequences only. Checked studies attribute under half of the gap to unresolved V genes and leave the rest unexplained. For this sample there are 65,000 to 75,000 clones; approximately 78% appear just once. Roughly 14% of the sample lies in the top ten. The material sequenced was peripheral blood. Receptor source: an elderly man with acute or convalescent COVID-19.

This clone was seen only a few times. The J gene is TRBJ2-1, the V gene TRBV7-2, with a weak D call TRBD2 (5 bases). The V gene's germline CDR1 is SGHTA and CDR2 FQGNSA. Trimming removed 5 bases from V and 9 bases from J, with 8 bases in between. The CDR3 covers 11 residues. In DNA, the CDR3 is TGTGCCAGCAGCGTCCGGGGTGAGCAGTTCTTC. Its protein product is CASSVRGEQFF.

CDR3 residues: CATSRDQQGWGDTQYF. The CDR3, as DNA: TGTGCCACCAGCAGAGATCAGCAGGGTTGGGGAGATACGCAGTATTTT. The chain carries TRBV15 and TRBJ2-3; D possibly corresponds to TRBD1 (5 bases). The CDR3 extends over 16 amino acids. Germline V CDR1 and CDR2: LNHNV, YYDKDF (reference sequence). Trimming took 0 bases from V and 5 from J, leaving 15 bases between them.

This chain links TRBV7-2 with TRBJ2-1, with TRBD1 matching 8 bases. The CDR3 has 14 amino acids. The germline CDR1 and CDR2 sequences are SGHTA and FQGNSA. V gave up 6 bases and J gave up 3 bases; unmatched junction bases: 4. CDR3: CASRPTGDYNEQFF. In DNA form, the CDR3 reads TGTGCCAGCAGGCCGACAGGGGACTACAATGAGCAGTTCTTC.

The chain employs TRBV12-3 or TRBV12-4 and TRBJ2-7; D is unclear. The CDR3 loop spans 12 amino acids. Trimming pared 2 bases from V and 2 bases from J, leaving 4 bases between. Here the CDR3 reads CASSLITYEQYF. The CDR3 DNA reads as TGTGCCAGCAGTTTAATCACCTACGAGCAGTACTTC.

The genes are TRBV6-2 or TRBV6-3 and TRBJ2-7; a weak D match, TRBD1 (5 bases). The CDR3 length is 14 residues. Between the trimmed V and J ends, which lost 3 bases and 6 bases, there was a span of 15 bases. Germline V gene sequence: CDR1 MNHEY, CDR2 SVGEGT. CDR3 sequence (DNA): TGTGCCAGCAGTTATGGGGCAGGCTTCCTCGAGCAGTACTTC. Amino acid sequence: CASSYGAGFLEQYF.

In nucleotides, the CDR3 is TGCGCCAGCAGCGGTGGACAGGGGGCGGCCTACAATGAGCAGTTCTTC. Translating gives CASSGGQGAAYNEQFF. The chain uses TRBV5-1 and TRBJ2-1; TRBD1 matches at 11 bases. The trim removed 4 bases at V and 2 bases at J, leaving 5 bases unmatched. The CDR3 covers 16 residues. Germline assignment: CDR1 SGHRS and CDR2 YFSETQ.

The chain combines TRBV28 with TRBJ2-7; D is unresolved. The ends were cut back, 2 bases at V and 13 bases at J, with 18 bases in the middle. Germline values: CDR1 MDHEN, CDR2 SYDVKM. CDR3 length: 13 amino acids. CDR3 nucleotide sequence: TGTGCCAGCAGTTTAGGGCACTCCGGTGGGCGATACTTC. Translating it yields CASSLGHSGGRYF.

The chain couples TRBV13 to TRBJ1-1; D is unresolved. The CDR3 spans 16 residues. The germline V gene has CDR1 PRHDT and CDR2 FYEKMQ (reference sequence). Trimming removed 1 base from V and 5 bases from J, with 17 bases in between. In DNA form, the CDR3 reads TGTGCCAGCAGCTTAGATTGGAGGGCAGGAAGAACTGAAGCTTTCTTT. The encoded protein is CASSLDWRAGRTEAFF.

Only a few counts were recorded for this clone. V and J are TRBV6-2 or TRBV6-3 and TRBJ2-3; D uncertain. The CDR3 contains 14 residues. The germline V gene has CDR1 MNHEY and CDR2 SVGEGT. Trimming removed 0 bases at V and 0 bases at J, with 4 bases between. In nucleotides, the CDR3 is TGTGCCAGCAGTTACTCGACTAGCACAGATACGCAGTATTTT. Translating it yields CASSYSTSTDTQYF.

The V call is TRBV30, the J call TRBJ1-5; D ambiguous. The CDR3 has 14 residues. CDR1 and CDR2 from the germline V gene are GTSNPN and SVGIG (reference sequence). Trimming stripped 0 bases from V and 0 bases from J, with 6 bases between. The CDR3 spells CAWSVQNSNQPQHF. CDR3 sequence (DNA): TGTGCCTGGAGTGTACAGAATAGCAATCAGCCCCAGCATTTT. Complete variable domain (other parts from reference TRBV30 and TRBJ1-5): SQTIHQWPATLVQPVGSPLSLECTVEGTSNPNLYWYRQAAGRGLQLLFYSVGIGQISSEVPQNLSASRPQDRQFILSSKKLLLSDSGFYLCAWSVQNSNQPQHFGDGTRLSIL.

Here the CDR3 reads CASSLWGEYTEAFF. DNA for the CDR3: TGTGCCAGCAGCCTTTGGGGGGAGTACACTGAAGCTTTCTTT. The chain carries TRBV9 and TRBJ1-1; a possible D gene is TRBD1 (5 bases). This CDR3 is built from 14 residues. Germline V CDR1 and CDR2: SGDLS, YYNGEE. With 4 bases removed from V and 3 bases from J, the gap between germline ends came to 13 bases.

The CDR3 sequence: CASSYRTGRDTQYF. CDR3 nucleotide sequence: TGTGCCAGCAGTTACCGGACAGGGAGAGATACGCAGTATTTT. The chain couples TRBV6-2 or TRBV6-3 to TRBJ2-3; 8 bases line up with TRBD1. This CDR3 contains 14 residues. Germline lookup yields CDR1 MNHEY and CDR2 SVGEGT. Losses at the gene ends were 2 bases for V and 5 bases for J; bases not matched to a gene: 3.

This sequence joins TRBV5-1 and TRBJ2-1, with 7 bases matching TRBD1. The CDR3 totals 15 residues. Per the germline V gene, CDR1 is SGHRS and CDR2 is YFSETQ. J lost 6 bases, V lost 4 bases, and 10 bases had no gene match. Here the CDR3 DNA reads TGCGCCAGCAGCCTTTGGACAGGTACAACCAATGAGCAGTTCTTC. Residues: CASSLWTGTTNEQFF.

The CDR3 here is CASRRGEDTLGDTQYF. The DNA for the CDR3 is TGTGCCAGCAGGCGGGGCGAAGACACCCTTGGAGATACGCAGTATTTT. The rearrangement uses TRBV25-1 and TRBJ2-3; perhaps TRBD2 as D (6 bases). The ends were cut back, 6 bases at V and 5 bases at J, with 21 bases in the middle. The CDR3 loop spans 16 amino acids. Germline values: CDR1 MGHDK, CDR2 SYGVNS.

In this sample, this clone turned up a few times. V and J are TRBV2 and TRBJ2-6; a possible D gene is TRBD1 (5 bases). The ends were cut back, 7 bases at V and 4 bases at J, with 14 bases in the middle. The CDR3 is 15 amino acids. Germline values: CDR1 SNHLY, CDR2 FYNNEI. The CDR3 is CASKAGRSGANVLTF. The CDR3 bases are TGTGCCAGCAAGGCAGGGCGATCAGGGGCCAACGTCCTGACTTTC.

The gene calls are TRBV6-6 and TRBJ2-5, with D unclear. The germline CDR1 and CDR2 sequences are MNHNY and SVGAGI (reference sequence). This CDR3 is built from 11 residues. V was clipped by 3 bases and J by 5 bases, with 4 bases between them. As DNA, the CDR3 is TGTGCCAGCAGTTATCAGGAGACCCAGTACTTC. Its protein product is CASSYQETQYF.

This clone was recorded a few times. V is TRBV4-1 and J is TRBJ2-1; 7 bases map to TRBD1. The V gene end was trimmed by 2 bases and the J gene end by 5 bases; junction bases not matched to a gene: 9. The CDR3 totals 16 residues. CDR1 is MGHRA, CDR2 YSYEKL, per germline. CDR3 in DNA: TGCGCCAGCAGCCAAACCGAGGGGGCGCCCCACAATGAGCAGTTCTTC. Its translation is CASSQTEGAPHNEQFF.

The V gene is TRBV3-1 (or the pseudogene TRBV3-2), the J gene TRBJ2-5, with a tentative D call TRBD2 (5 bases). The CDR3 has 13 amino acids. The ends were cut back, 5 bases at V and 2 bases at J, with 9 bases in the middle. From germline, CDR1 is LGHDT and CDR2 YNNKEL (reference sequence). CDR3 region: CASSEGGQETQYF. CDR3 nucleotides: TGTGCCAGCAGCGAGGGCGGGCAAGAGACCCAGTACTTC.

This rearrangement joins TRBV27 to TRBJ2-7, with D tentatively TRBD2 (6 bases). Germline V CDR1 and CDR2: MNHEY, SMNVEV (reference sequence). Trimming left V 2 bases short and J 1 base short, with 6 bases between. The CDR3 loop spans 13 amino acids. CDR3 protein: CASSLRESYEQYF. In nucleotides, the CDR3 is TGTGCCAGCAGTTTACGGGAGTCCTACGAGCAGTACTTC.

The V and J genes are TRBV7-8 and TRBJ1-1; D is unclear. The germline gives CDR1 SGHVS, CDR2 FQNEAQ. The V end was cut by 1 base, the J end by 11 bases, with 17 bases between. The CDR3 totals 14 residues. The CDR3 DNA sequence: TGTGCCAGCAGCTTAGAAGCAAGAGGGTTTAAGGCTTTCTTT. This gives the protein CASSLEARGFKAFF.

This clone occurred a few times. This chain joins TRBV18 and TRBJ2-1; D remains ambiguous. Trimming stripped 3 bases from V and 8 bases from J, with 8 bases between. This CDR3 is built from 12 residues. Germline loops: CDR1 KGHSH, CDR2 LQKENI. In DNA, the CDR3 is TGTGCCAGCTCACCGATCCGGGATGAGCAGTTCTTC. It translates to CASSPIRDEQFF.

The V call is TRBV4-1, the J call TRBJ2-7; the D gene is possibly TRBD1 (6 bases). In germline, CDR1 is MGHRA, CDR2 YSYEKL. The length of the CDR3 is 15 residues. Deletions cut 3 bases from V and 3 bases from J, with 15 bases between. CDR3 in DNA: TGCGCCAGCAGCCACCCCGGGACACTTGGCTACGAGCAGTACTTC. Its translation is CASSHPGTLGYEQYF.

This chain connects TRBV3-1 (or the pseudogene TRBV3-2) to TRBJ2-5; 10 bases match TRBD2. The CDR3 contains 16 residues. With 3 bases clipped from V and 5 bases from J, the junction kept 9 bases outside the gene matches. In germline, CDR1 is LGHDT, CDR2 YNNKEL (reference sequence). The CDR3 DNA reads as TGTGCCAGCAGCCAGGGAGCGGGAGGGCCTTACGAGACCCAGTACTTC. Translating it yields CASSQGAGGPYETQYF.

This clone has a handful of counts. The V and J genes are TRBV27 and TRBJ2-7; TRBD2 agrees at 9 bases. Looked up from germline, CDR1 is MNHEY and CDR2 is SMNVEV (reference sequence). V lost 5 bases and J lost 6; bases outside the gene matches: 11. The CDR3 loop spans 15 amino acids. The CDR3 region is CASSQREVSGGEQYF. The CDR3 nucleotides are TGTGCCAGCAGTCAGCGGGAGGTGTCAGGTGGCGAGCAGTACTTC.

The chain uses TRBV2 and TRBJ2-2; the match to TRBD1 covers 10 bases. Germline assignment: CDR1 SNHLY and CDR2 FYNNEI. CDR3 length: 16 residues. After removal of 7 bases from V and 4 bases from J, the junction contained 9 bases not matched to a gene. Written as DNA, the CDR3 is TGTGCCAGCACCTATAGGGACAGGGGCTCCACCGGGGAGCTGTTTTTT. Translation gives CASTYRDRGSTGELFF.

The V gene is TRBV7-2, the J gene TRBJ2-3; D may be TRBD2 (6 bases). Between the trimmed V and J ends, which lost 5 bases and 13 bases, there was a span of 34 bases. The CDR3 has 18 amino acids. Germline V gives CDR1 SGHTA, CDR2 FQGNSA. The CDR3 DNA reads TGTGCCAGCAGCGCCGTTGGGACGACTGTTGAGGGGACTTTTGGGAAGTATTTT. Protein: CASSAVGTTVEGTFGKYF.

The gene calls are TRBV18 and TRBJ1-5; D might be TRBD1 (6 bases). The CDR3 runs 14 residues. The germline CDR1 and CDR2 sequences are KGHSH and LQKENI. The V end was cut by 5 bases, the J end by 6 bases, with 14 bases between. The CDR3 coding sequence is TGTGCCAGCTCAGAACAGGGCGCAGGTCAGCCCCAGCATTTT. It codes for CASSEQGAGQPQHF.